The 10 T cell receptor beta chains presented below share a single source sample, sequenced in a study of response to subunit inactivated influenza vaccine. TCRdb itself ran the RT-PCR reads through MiXCR, one entry per CDR3 protein. Of more than 450,000 distinct CDR3 sequences in the sample, 7.5% to 8.5% were seen once. Sequenced material: PBMCs from blood, taken around 25 months after vaccination. All receptors derive from a man aged 50-75 years who received an inactivated influenza vaccine.

This clonotype was detected only a few times. The CDR3 is CASSSQGSLPDTQYF. Here the CDR3 DNA reads TGTGCCAGCAGTTCCCAGGGGTCCCTTCCAGATACGCAGTATTTT. The chain joins TRBV12-3 or TRBV12-4 to TRBJ2-3; D possibly corresponds to TRBD1 (6 bases). The CDR3 is 15 amino acids. With 4 bases removed from V and 4 bases from J, the gap between germline ends came to 15 bases.

Concerning this clonotype itself: Because the CDR3's place on the DNA is in doubt, the DNA is left out and the CDR3 is given as listed by TCRdb. The V and J genes are TRBV6-2 or TRBV6-3 and TRBJ2-1. Inclusive of both ends, the CDR3 amounts to 14 amino acids. The germline V gene encodes CDR1 MNHEY and CDR2 SVGEGT. CDR3 residues: CASSSSGWANEQFF.

The rearrangement links TRBV25-1 to TRBJ1-6; 7 positions agree with TRBD1. V dropped 4 bases and J dropped 3; count of bases not matched to a gene: 3. Germline V gene data show CDR1 as MGHDK and CDR2 as SYGVNS. The CDR3 totals 15 residues. The CDR3 DNA reads as TGTGCCAGCAGTGCGGACAGGCTCTATAATTCACCCCTCCACTTT. Encoded protein: CASSADRLYNSPLHF. Drawing the rest from reference TRBV25-1 and TRBJ1-6, the complete variable domain is EADIYQTPRYLVIGTGKKITLECSQTMGHDKMYWYQQDPGMELHLIHYSYGVNSTEKGDLSSESTVSRIRTEHFPLTLESARPSHTSQYLCASSADRLYNSPLHFGNGTRLTVT.

This clonotype was found many times. The V gene is TRBV5-8, the J gene TRBJ2-1, with D uncertain. The CDR3 is 11 residues long. Trimming cost V 1 base and J 8 bases, with 4 bases left between them. Germline lookup yields CDR1 SGHTS and CDR2 YDEGEE. The CDR3 DNA sequence: TGTGCCAGCAGCTTGCGCTATGAGCAGTTCTTC. Amino acid sequence: CASSLRYEQFF.

V gene TRBV4-1 combines with J gene TRBJ1-4; perhaps TRBD1 as D (5 bases). The V end was cut by 0 bases, the J end by 12 bases, with 23 bases between. The CDR3 runs 17 residues. Germline V gene lookup returns CDR1 MGHRA and CDR2 YSYEKL. The CDR3 here is CASSQDHGTGVRRELFF. The CDR3 DNA reads TGCGCCAGCAGCCAAGATCACGGGACGGGAGTCCGGCGGGAACTGTTTTTT.

The genes are TRBV6-5 and TRBJ1-6, with TRBD1 matching over 9 bases. The CDR3 consists of 18 residues. The V gene end was trimmed by 2 bases and the J gene end by 10 bases; junction bases not matched to a gene: 15. Germline CDR1 and CDR2: MNHEY and SVGAGI. The CDR3 DNA reads as TGTGCCAGCAGTTACCCGATGAATCCGGGACAGGGTTCATCACCCCTCCACTTT. Encoded protein: CASSYPMNPGQGSSPLHF.

This clonotype was found a few times. The chain recombines TRBV20-1 with TRBJ2-3, with a weak D call TRBD1 (6 bases). Germline CDR1 and CDR2: DFQATT and SNEGSKA (reference sequence). The CDR3 spans 14 residues. The ends were cut back, 6 bases at V and 2 bases at J, with 15 bases in the middle. CDR3 in DNA: TGCAGTGCCCCTCTCCAGGGGTACACAGATACGCAGTATTTT. Translation gives CSAPLQGYTDTQYF.

This clonotype was found many times. V usage is TRBV28 and J usage is TRBJ1-1; D is possibly TRBD1 (6 bases). Germline-derived CDR1 and CDR2 are MDHEN and SYDVKM. The length of the CDR3 is 14 residues. Trimming stripped 3 bases from V and 8 bases from J, with 16 bases between. The CDR3 nucleotides are TGTGCCAGCAGTTTCGTTGTTACAGGGAGAGAAGCTTTCTTT. It yields the protein CASSFVVTGREAFF.

The CDR3 sequence is CASSLTGRALNEQYF. CDR3 DNA sequence: TGTGCCAGCAGTTTAACCGGCAGGGCCTTAAACGAGCAGTACTTC. The gene calls are TRBV28 and TRBJ2-7; D may be TRBD1 (5 bases). The CDR3 contains 15 residues. V lost 2 bases and J 5 bases, leaving 16 bases between the germline ends. The germline CDR1 and CDR2 sequences are MDHEN and SYDVKM.

This clonotype was detected only a few times. The V gene is TRBV6-1, the J gene TRBJ1-5; TRBD1 might be the D (5 bases). CDR3 length equals 17 residues. Germline V gene lookup returns CDR1 MNHNS and CDR2 SASEGT. V was shortened by 5 bases and J by 2 bases, with 19 bases between the two germline ends. The CDR3 sequence is CASSPRGNGRGNQPQHF. CDR3 in DNA: TGTGCCAGCAGTCCACGGGGGAATGGTCGTGGCAATCAGCCCCAGCATTTT.